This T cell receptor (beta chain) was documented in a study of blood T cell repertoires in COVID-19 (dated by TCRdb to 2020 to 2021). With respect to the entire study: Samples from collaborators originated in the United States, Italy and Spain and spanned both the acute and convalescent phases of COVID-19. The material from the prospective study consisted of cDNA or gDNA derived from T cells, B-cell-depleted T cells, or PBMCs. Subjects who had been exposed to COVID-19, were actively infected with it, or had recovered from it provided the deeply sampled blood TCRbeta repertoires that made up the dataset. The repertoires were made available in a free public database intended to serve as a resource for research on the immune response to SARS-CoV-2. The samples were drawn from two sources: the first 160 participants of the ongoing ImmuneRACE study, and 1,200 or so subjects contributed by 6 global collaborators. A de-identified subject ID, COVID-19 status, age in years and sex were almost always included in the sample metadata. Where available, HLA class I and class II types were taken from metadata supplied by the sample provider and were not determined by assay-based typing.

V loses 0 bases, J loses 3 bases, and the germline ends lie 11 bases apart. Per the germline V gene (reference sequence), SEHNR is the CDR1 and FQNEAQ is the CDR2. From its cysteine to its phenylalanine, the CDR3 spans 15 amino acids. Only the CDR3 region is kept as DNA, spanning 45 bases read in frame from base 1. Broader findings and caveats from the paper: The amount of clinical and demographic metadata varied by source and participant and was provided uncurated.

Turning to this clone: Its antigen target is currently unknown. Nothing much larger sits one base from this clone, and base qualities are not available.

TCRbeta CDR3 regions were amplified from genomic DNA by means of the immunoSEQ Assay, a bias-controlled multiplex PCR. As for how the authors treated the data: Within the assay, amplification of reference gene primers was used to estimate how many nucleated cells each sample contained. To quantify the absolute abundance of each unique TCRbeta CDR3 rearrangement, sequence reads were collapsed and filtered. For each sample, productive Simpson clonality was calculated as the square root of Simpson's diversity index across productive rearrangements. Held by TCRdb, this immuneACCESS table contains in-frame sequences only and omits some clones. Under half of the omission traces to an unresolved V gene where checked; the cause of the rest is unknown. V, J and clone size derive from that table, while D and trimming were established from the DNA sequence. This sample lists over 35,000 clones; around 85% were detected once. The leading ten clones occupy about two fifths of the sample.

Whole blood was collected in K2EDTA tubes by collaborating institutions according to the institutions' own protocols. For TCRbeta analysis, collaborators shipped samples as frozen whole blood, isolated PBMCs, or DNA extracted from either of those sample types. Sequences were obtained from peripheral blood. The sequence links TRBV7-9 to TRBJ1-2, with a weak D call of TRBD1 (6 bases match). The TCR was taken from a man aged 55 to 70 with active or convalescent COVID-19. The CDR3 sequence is CASSLARGIDYGYTF. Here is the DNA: TGTGCCAGCAGCTTAGCGAGGGGGATTGACTATGGCTACACCTTC. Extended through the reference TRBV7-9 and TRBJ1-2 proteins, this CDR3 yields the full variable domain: DTGVSQNPRHKITKRGQNVTFRCDPISEHNRLYWYRQTLGQGPEFLTYFQNEAQLEKSRLLSDRFSAERPKGSFSTLEIQRTEQGDSAMYLCASSLARGIDYGYTFGSGTRLTVV.